This T cell receptor beta chain is from a study of Ad26.COV2.S vaccination and SARS-CoV-2 variants. Whole-study context: Each vaccinee took Ad26.COV2.S intramuscularly, once or twice 56 days apart.

Overall study findings and caveats: Whether participants received vaccine or placebo, their non-spike TCR breadth was similar.

Turning to this clone: Its antigen remains unknown.

Profiling relied on immunoSEQ multiplex PCR, and the TCRdb table lists in-frame clones only, not all of them. The top ten hold more than 1.5% of the sample, which has around 500,000 clones, around 89% seen once. This CDR3 is 15 amino acids long. The V end was cut by 5 bases, the J end by 1 base, with 14 bases between. Per the germline V gene, CDR1 is SEHNR and CDR2 is FQNEAQ (reference sequence). Treatment reported: around 19 received Ad26.COV2.S at low or high dose, single or two shots; a few received placebo; per-sample allocation not given. Sampling happened 63 days after the first vaccine or placebo injection. This vaccine is an Ad26 vector that expresses the Wuhan-strain SARS-CoV-2 spike.

This chain uses TRBV7-9 with TRBJ1-1; no definite D call. Sequences were derived from peripheral blood, sampled in a trial of Ad26.COV2.S vaccine versus placebo. The sequence derives from a person between 18 and 65 years old who received the Ad26.COV2.S COVID-19 vaccine or a placebo. The chain's CDR3 is CASSRLDGKNTEAFF. For the CDR3, the DNA is TGTGCCAGCAGCCGGCTGGACGGGAAGAACACTGAAGCTTTCTTT.